This note documents a single T cell receptor beta chain sequence. The protocol was immunoSEQ multiplex PCR, while the TCRdb copy is restricted to in-frame clones and leaves out a portion. The sample yields 120,000 or so clones, over 75% seen once. Germline-derived CDR1 and CDR2 are SGDLS and YYNGEE. V dropped 3 bases and J dropped 7; count of bases not matched to a gene: 10. This CDR3 has 16 amino acids. This sample was included in a study of blood T cell repertoires in COVID-19. Study background: T cells, B-cell-depleted T cells, or PBMCs supplied cDNA or gDNA.

The source is a man of 80 years or more with active or convalescent COVID-19. The rearrangement links TRBV9 to TRBJ2-2; 9 nucleotides align to TRBD1. The material sequenced was peripheral blood. CDR3 DNA: TGTGCCAGCAGCGGCCACAGGGGGCGCGGTGACGGGGAGCTGTTTTTT. As protein: CASSGHRGRGDGELFF.